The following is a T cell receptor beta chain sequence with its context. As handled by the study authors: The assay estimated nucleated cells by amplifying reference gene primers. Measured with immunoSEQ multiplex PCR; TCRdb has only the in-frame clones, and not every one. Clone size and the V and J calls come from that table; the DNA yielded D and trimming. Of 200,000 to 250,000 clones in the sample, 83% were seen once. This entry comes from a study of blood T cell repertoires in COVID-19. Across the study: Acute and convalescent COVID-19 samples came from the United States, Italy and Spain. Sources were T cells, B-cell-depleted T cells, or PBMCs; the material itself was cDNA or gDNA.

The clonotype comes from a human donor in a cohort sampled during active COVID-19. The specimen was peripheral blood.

The CDR3 DNA sequence: TGTGCCAGCAGTCCGGGACAGGACGTAGGGGAGCTGTTTTTT. Encoded protein: CASSPGQDVGELFF. The chain combines TRBV6-4 with TRBJ2-2; 8 bases fit TRBD1. The V segment lost 5 bases and the J segment 8 bases; nucleotides outside the gene matches: 7. This CDR3 is 14 amino acids long. CDR1 is MRHNA and CDR2 is SNTAGT in the germline V gene.